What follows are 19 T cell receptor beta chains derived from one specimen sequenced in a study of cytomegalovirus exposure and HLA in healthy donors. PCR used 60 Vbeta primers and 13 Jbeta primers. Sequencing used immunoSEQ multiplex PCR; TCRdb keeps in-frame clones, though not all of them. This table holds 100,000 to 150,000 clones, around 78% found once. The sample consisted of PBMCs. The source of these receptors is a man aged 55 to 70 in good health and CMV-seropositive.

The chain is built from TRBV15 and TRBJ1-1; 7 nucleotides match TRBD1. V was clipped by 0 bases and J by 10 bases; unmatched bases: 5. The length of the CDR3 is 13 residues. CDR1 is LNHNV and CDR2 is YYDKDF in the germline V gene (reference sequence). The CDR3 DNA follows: TGTGCCACCAGCAGAGAAGACAGGGTGGGAGCTTTCTTT. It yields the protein CATSREDRVGAFF.

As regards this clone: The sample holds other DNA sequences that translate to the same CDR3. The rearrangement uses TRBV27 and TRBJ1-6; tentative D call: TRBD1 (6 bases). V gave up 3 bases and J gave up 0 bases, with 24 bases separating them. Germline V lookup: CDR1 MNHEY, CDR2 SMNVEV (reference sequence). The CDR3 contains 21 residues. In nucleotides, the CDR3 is TGTGCCAGCAGTTTTTCATTACAGGGCGGTGGGGGTAGCTCCTATAATTCACCCCTCCACTTT. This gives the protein CASSFSLQGGGGSSYNSPLHF.

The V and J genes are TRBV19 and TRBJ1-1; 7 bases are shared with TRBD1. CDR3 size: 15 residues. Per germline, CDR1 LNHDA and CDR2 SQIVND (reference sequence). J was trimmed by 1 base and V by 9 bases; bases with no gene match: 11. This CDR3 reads CASRQGRARNTEAFF. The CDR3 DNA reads TGTGCCAGCCGACAGGGAAGAGCTCGGAACACTGAAGCTTTCTTT.

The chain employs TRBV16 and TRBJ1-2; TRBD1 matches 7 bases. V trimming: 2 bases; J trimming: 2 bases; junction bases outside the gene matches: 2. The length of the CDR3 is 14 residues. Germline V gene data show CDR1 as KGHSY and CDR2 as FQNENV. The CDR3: CASSQGGGNYGYTF. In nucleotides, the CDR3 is TGTGCCAGCAGCCAAGGAGGGGGCAACTATGGCTACACCTTC.

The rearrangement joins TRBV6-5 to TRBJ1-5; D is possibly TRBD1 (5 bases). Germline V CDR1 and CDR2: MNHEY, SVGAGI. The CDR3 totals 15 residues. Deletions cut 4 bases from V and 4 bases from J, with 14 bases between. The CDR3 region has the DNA TGTGCCAGCAGTTCCCGGGGGTTTCTAAATCAGCCCCAGCATTTT. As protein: CASSSRGFLNQPQHF.

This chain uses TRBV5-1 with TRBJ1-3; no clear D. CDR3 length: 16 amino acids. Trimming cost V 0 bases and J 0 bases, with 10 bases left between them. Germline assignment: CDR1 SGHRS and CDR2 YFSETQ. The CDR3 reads CASSLGNIASGNTIYF. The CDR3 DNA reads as TGCGCCAGCAGCTTGGGGAATATAGCCTCTGGAAACACCATATATTTT.

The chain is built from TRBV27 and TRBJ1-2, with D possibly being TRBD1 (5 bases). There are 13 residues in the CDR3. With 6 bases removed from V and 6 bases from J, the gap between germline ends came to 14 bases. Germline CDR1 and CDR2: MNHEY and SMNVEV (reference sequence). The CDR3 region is CASRPSGYDGYTF. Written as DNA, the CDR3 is TGTGCCAGCAGACCCTCAGGGTATGATGGCTACACCTTC.

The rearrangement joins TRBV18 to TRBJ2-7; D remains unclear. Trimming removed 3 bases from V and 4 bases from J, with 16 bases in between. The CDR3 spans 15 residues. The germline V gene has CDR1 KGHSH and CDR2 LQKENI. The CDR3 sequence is CASSPQPLDWYEQYF. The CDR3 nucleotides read TGTGCCAGCTCACCCCAACCCCTAGACTGGTACGAGCAGTACTTC.

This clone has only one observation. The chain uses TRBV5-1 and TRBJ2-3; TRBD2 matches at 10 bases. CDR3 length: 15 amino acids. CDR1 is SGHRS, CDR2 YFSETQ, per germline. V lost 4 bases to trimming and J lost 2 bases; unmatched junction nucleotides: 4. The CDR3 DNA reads TGCGCCAGCAGCGATAGCGGGGGGCCCACAGATACGCAGTATTTT. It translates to CASSDSGGPTDTQYF.

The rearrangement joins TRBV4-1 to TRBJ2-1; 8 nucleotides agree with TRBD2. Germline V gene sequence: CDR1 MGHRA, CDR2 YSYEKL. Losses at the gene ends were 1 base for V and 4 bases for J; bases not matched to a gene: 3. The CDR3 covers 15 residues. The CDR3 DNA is TGCGCCAGCAGCCAAGGGGGACTAGTTTACAATGAGCAGTTCTTC. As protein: CASSQGGLVYNEQFF.

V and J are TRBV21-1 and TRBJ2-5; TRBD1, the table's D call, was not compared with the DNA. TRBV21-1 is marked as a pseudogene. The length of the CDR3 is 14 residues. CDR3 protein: CASSKSGGPRAQYF. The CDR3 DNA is TGTGCCAGCAGCAAATCAGGCGGACCCAGGGCCCAGTACTTC.

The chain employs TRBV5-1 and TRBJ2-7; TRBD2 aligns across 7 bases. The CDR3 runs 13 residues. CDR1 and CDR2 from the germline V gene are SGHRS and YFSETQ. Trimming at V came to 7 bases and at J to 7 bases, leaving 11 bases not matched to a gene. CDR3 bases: TGCGCCAGCGCGGAGGGGAGGGGTCTGGAGCAGTACTTC. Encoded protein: CASAEGRGLEQYF.

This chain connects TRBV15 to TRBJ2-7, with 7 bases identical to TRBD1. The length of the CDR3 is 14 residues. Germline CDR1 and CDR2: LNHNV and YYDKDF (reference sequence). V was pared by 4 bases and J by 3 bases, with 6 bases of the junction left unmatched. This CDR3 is CATSKGALDYEQYF. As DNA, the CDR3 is TGTGCCACCAGCAAGGGGGCGCTGGACTACGAGCAGTACTTC.

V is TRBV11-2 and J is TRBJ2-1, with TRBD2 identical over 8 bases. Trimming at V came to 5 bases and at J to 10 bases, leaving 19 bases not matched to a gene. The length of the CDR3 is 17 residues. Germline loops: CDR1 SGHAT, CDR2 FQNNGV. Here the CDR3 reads CASSALTMGGLGKEQFF. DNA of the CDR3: TGTGCCAGCAGCGCGCTGACCATGGGGGGACTAGGCAAGGAGCAGTTCTTC. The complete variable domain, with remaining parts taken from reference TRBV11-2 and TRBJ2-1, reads EAGVAQSPRYKIIEKRQSVAFWCNPISGHATLYWYQQILGQGPKLLIQFQNNGVVDDSQLPKDRFSAERLKGVDSTLKIQPAKLEDSAVYLCASSALTMGGLGKEQFFGPGTRLTVL.

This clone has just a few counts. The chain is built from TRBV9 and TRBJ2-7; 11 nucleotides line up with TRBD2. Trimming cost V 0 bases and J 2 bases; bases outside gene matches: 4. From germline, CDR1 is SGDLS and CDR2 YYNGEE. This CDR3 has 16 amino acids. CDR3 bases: TGTGCCAGCAGCGTAGCTAGCGGGGGGTCCCCCTACGAGCAGTACTTC. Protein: CASSVASGGSPYEQYF.

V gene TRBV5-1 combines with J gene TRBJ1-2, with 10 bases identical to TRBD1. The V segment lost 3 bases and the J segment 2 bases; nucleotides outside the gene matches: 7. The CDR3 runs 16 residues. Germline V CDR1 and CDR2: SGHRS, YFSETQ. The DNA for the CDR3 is TGCGCCAGCAGCTGGGGGACAGGGGCTAACAACTATGGCTACACCTTC. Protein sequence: CASSWGTGANNYGYTF.

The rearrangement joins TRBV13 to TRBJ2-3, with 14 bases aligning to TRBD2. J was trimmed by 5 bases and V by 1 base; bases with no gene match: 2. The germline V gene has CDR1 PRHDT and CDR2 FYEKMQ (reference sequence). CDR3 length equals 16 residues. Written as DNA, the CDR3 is TGTGCCAGCAGCTTAGAAGGACTAGCGGGGGGAGATACGCAGTATTTT. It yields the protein CASSLEGLAGGDTQYF.

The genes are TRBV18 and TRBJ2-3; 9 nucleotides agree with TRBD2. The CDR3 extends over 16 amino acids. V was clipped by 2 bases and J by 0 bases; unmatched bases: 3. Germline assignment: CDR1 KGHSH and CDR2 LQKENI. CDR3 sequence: CASSPAGGLSTDTQYF. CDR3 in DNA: TGTGCCAGCTCACCAGCGGGGGGGTTAAGCACAGATACGCAGTATTTT.

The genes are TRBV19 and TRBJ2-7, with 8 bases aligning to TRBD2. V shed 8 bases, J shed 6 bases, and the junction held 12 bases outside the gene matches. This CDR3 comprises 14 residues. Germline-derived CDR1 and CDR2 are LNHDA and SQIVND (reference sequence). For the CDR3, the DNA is TGTGCCAGTCAGGTGGCGGGGGGTTCGTTCGAGCAGTACTTC. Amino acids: CASQVAGGSFEQYF. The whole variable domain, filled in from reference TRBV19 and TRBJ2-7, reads DGGITQSPKYLFRKEGQNVTLSCEQNLNHDAMYWYRQDPGQGLRLIYYSQIVNDFQKGDIAEGYSVSREKKESFPLTVTSAQKNPTAFYLCASQVAGGSFEQYFGPGTRLTVT.